This T cell receptor (beta chain) was documented in a study of cytomegalovirus exposure and HLA in healthy donors. Study-wide results and caveats: A few of the chains that were CMV-associated were confirmed in vitro to be specific for CMV antigens.

Germline V gives CDR1 MNHEY, CDR2 SMNVEV (reference sequence). The V end lost 7 bases, the J end lost 0 bases, and 8 bases lay between the germline ends. CDR3 length: 13 amino acids. These donors were members of the roughly 130-subject validation cohort, a group separate from the roughly 670-subject first cohort. The data were produced by immunoSEQ multiplex PCR, yet TCRdb's version contains in-frame clones alone and is incomplete. The data hold more than 90,000 clones, with 93% observed a single time. In regard to this clone: Its antigen is as yet unknown.

This receptor was obtained from a young woman in good health and CMV-seropositive. The sequencing sample was made of PBMCs. This chain uses TRBV27 with TRBJ2-3; D remains unclear. CDR3 loop: CASKPTSTDTQYF. The CDR3 DNA reads as TGTGCCAGCAAGCCGACTAGCACAGATACGCAGTATTTT.